Listed below are T cell receptor beta chains from one sample, sequenced in a study of shared clonotypes between healthy human individuals. Using immunoSEQ multiplex PCR, the repertoire was profiled, and TCRdb retains in-frame clones only, with some absent. The sample shows 2,500,000 or so clones, roughly 92% of them seen only once. Sequenced: naive CD4+ T cells sorted from blood. Source of these receptors: a man in his late teens or twenties in good health. Each CDR3 is given with its conserved first and last residue. The D gene is left open where the match is weak. Clone size is shown for a subset of rows, as once, few, many or a class of expanded clone.

v_gene: TRBV27; d_gene: .; abundance: once; j_gene: TRBJ1-2; CDR3aa: CASSPTPEYGYTF; CDR3nt: TGTGCCAGCAGTCCTACCCCAGAATATGGCTACACCTTC
v_gene: TRBV5-4; d_gene: .; abundance: .; j_gene: TRBJ2-6; CDR3aa: CASSRQSGANVLTF; CDR3nt: TGTGCCAGCAGTCGACAGTCTGGGGCCAACGTCCTGACTTTC
v_gene: TRBV6-5; d_gene: TRBD2; abundance: once; j_gene: TRBJ2-3; CDR3aa: CASSRRGGADTQYF; CDR3nt: TGTGCCAGCAGCCGGCGGGGGGGGGCCGATACGCAGTATTTT
v_gene: TRBV2; d_gene: TRBD1; abundance: .; j_gene: TRBJ2-3; CDR3aa: CASTYGTGRDTQYF; CDR3nt: TGTGCCAGCACCTACGGGACAGGGCGGGATACGCAGTATTTT
v_gene: TRBV4-3; d_gene: TRBD2; abundance: .; j_gene: TRBJ2-2; CDR3aa: CASSQDPSGGNTGELFF; CDR3nt: TGCGCCAGCAGCCAAGACCCTAGCGGGGGGAACACCGGGGAGCTGTTTTTT
v_gene: TRBV28; d_gene: TRBD1; abundance: .; j_gene: TRBJ2-7; CDR3aa: CASSPGQGASEQYF; CDR3nt: TGTGCCAGCAGCCCGGGACAGGGGGCGTCCGAGCAGTACTTC
v_gene: TRBV11-2; d_gene: TRBD2; abundance: .; j_gene: TRBJ2-4; CDR3aa: CASSLAGLAGGIAKNIQYF; CDR3nt: TGTGCCAGCAGCTTAGCGGGGCTAGCGGGAGGTATAGCCAAAAACATTCAGTACTTC
v_gene: TRBV5-1; d_gene: .; abundance: .; j_gene: TRBJ2-1; CDR3aa: CASSLVSNSYNEQFF; CDR3nt: TGCGCCAGCAGCTTGGTCTCTAACTCCTACAATGAGCAGTTCTTC
v_gene: TRBV29-1; d_gene: .; abundance: .; j_gene: TRBJ2-1; CDR3aa: CSAQPQGLSYNEQFF; CDR3nt: TGCAGCGCCCAACCCCAGGGGTTGTCCTACAATGAGCAGTTCTTC
v_gene: TRBV29-1; d_gene: .; abundance: .; j_gene: TRBJ2-5; CDR3aa: CSVEDPYLKTQYF; CDR3nt: TGCAGCGTTGAGGATCCCTATCTTAAGACCCAGTACTTC
v_gene: TRBV28; d_gene: TRBD1; abundance: once; j_gene: TRBJ1-5; CDR3aa: CASSITGVQPQHF; CDR3nt: TGTGCCAGCAGTATTACAGGGGTTCAGCCCCAGCATTTT
v_gene: TRBV15; d_gene: TRBD1; abundance: .; j_gene: TRBJ1-4; CDR3aa: CATSRPRQGAGEKLFF; CDR3nt: TGTGCCACCAGCAGACCGCGACAGGGGGCTGGGGAAAAACTGTTTTTT
v_gene: TRBV6-5; d_gene: .; abundance: .; j_gene: TRBJ1-1; CDR3aa: CASRDVGRTEAFF; CDR3nt: TGTGCCAGCAGGGACGTAGGGAGGACTGAAGCTTTCTTT
v_gene: TRBV2; d_gene: .; abundance: .; j_gene: TRBJ1-6; CDR3aa: CASSTNRDSPLHF; CDR3nt: TGTGCCAGCAGTACAAACAGGGATTCACCCCTCCACTTT
v_gene: TRBV7-2; d_gene: .; abundance: .; j_gene: TRBJ2-5; CDR3aa: CASSPQTGLQETQYF; CDR3nt: TGTGCCAGCAGCCCGCAAACAGGTCTACAAGAGACCCAGTACTTC